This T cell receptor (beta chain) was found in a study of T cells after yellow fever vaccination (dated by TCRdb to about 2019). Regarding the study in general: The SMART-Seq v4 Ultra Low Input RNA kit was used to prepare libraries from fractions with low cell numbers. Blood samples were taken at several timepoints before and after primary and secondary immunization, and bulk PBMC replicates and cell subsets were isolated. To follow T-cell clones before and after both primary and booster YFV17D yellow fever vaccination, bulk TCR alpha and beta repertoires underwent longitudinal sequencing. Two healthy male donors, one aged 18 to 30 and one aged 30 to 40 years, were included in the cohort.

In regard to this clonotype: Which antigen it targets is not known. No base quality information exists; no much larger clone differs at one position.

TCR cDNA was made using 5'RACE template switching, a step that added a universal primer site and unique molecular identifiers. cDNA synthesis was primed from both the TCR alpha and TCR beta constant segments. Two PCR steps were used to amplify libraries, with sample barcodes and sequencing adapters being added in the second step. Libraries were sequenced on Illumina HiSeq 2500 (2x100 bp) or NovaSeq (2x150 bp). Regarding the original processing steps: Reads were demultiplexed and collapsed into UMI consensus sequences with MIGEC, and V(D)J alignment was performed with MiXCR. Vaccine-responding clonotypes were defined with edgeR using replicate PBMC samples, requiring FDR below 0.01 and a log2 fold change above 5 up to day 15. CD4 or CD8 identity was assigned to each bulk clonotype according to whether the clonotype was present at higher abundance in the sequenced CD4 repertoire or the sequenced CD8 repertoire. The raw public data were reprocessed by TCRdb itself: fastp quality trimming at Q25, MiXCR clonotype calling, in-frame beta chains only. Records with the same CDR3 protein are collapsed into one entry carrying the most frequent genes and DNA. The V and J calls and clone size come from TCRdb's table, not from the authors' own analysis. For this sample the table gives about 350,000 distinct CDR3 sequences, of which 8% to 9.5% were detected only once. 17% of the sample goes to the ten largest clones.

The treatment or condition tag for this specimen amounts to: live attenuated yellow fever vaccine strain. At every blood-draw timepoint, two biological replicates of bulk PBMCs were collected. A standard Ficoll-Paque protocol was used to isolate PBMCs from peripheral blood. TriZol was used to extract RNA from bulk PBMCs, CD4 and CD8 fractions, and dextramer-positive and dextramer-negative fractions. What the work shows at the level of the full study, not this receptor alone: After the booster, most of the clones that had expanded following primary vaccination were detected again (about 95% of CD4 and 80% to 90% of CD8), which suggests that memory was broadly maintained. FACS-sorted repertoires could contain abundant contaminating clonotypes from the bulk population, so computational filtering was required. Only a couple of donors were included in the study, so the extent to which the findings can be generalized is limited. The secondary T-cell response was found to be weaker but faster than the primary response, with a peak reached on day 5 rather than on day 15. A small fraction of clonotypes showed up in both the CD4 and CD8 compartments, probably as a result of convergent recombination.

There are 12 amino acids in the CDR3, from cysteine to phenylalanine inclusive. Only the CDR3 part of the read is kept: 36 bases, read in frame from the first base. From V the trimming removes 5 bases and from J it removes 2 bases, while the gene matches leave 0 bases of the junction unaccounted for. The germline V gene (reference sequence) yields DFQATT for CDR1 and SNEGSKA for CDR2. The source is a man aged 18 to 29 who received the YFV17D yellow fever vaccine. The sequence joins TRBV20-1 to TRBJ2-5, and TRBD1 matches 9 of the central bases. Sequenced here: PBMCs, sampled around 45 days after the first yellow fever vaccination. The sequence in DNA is TGCAGTGCTGGGACAGGGCAAGAGACCCAGTACTTC. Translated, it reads CSAGTGQETQYF.